Following are 31 T cell receptor beta chains from one sample sequenced in a study of control samples from healthy donors and cancer patients. Sequencing was performed with immunoSEQ multiplex PCR; in TCRdb, only in-frame clones are kept and a portion is missing. Found here are 150,000 to 200,000 clones, 75% to 95% of them singletons; the top ten hold less than 1.6%. The sample taken for sequencing was blood. Receptor source: a woman in her thirties in good health.

This chain links TRBV12-3 or TRBV12-4 with TRBJ1-6, with D unclear. The CDR3 length is 12 residues. V lost 2 bases, J lost 10 bases, and 6 bases lay in between. CDR3 region: CASSLFGSPLHF. The CDR3 coding sequence is TGTGCCAGCAGTTTATTTGGGTCACCCCTCCACTTT.

V and J are TRBV12-5 and TRBJ1-5; unclear D gene. Germline assignment: CDR1 LGHNT and CDR2 FRNRAP. CDR3 size: 15 residues. Trimming removed 6 bases at V and 5 bases at J, with 17 bases between. The CDR3 sequence is CASGRDTNIYQPQHF. In nucleotides, the CDR3 is TGTGCTAGTGGACGAGACACCAATATCTATCAGCCCCAGCATTTT.

J is TRBJ2-6 and V is TRBV4-2; D might be TRBD2 (5 bases). CDR1 is LGHNA and CDR2 is YNFKEQ in the germline V gene. The CDR3 length is 16 residues. V gave up 0 bases and J gave up 0 bases, with 6 bases separating them. CDR3 loop: CASSQDRGSGANVLTF. DNA for the CDR3: TGTGCCAGCAGCCAAGATCGGGGCTCTGGGGCCAACGTCCTGACTTTC.

This CDR3 is CASRDGTGDGYTF. The CDR3 DNA reads as TGTGCCAGCAGAGATGGGACAGGGGATGGCTACACCTTC. V gene TRBV5-4 combines with J gene TRBJ1-2; 10 nucleotides line up with TRBD1. V was clipped by 5 bases and J by 6 bases; unmatched bases: 4. Per the germline V gene, CDR1 is SGHNT and CDR2 is YYREEE (reference sequence). The CDR3 length is 13 residues.

The V and J genes are TRBV10-3 and TRBJ2-3; TRBD2 matches 13 bases. Trimming cost V 7 bases and J 1 base; bases outside gene matches: 2. Germline CDR1 and CDR2: ENHRY and SYGVKD. The CDR3 sequence is 15 residues long. CDR3 amino acids: CAIKGLAGGTDTQYF. The CDR3 DNA sequence: TGTGCCATCAAAGGACTAGCGGGGGGCACAGATACGCAGTATTTT.

The gene calls are TRBV21-1 and TRBJ2-5; the listed D gene, TRBD1, was not tested against the DNA. TRBV21-1 is described as a pseudogene. The CDR3 has 15 amino acids. In nucleotides, the CDR3 is TGTGCCAGCAGCAAAAGGGGGACAGGTAGGGAGACCCAGTACTTC. Translating gives CASSKRGTGRETQYF.

The chain employs TRBV3-1 (or the pseudogene TRBV3-2) and TRBJ2-7; D not certain. Germline CDR1 and CDR2: LGHDT and YNNKEL (reference sequence). This CDR3 contains 14 residues. The V and J ends lost 1 base and 3 bases respectively, with 10 bases between them. The CDR3 loop reads CASSQGQSGYEQYF. DNA for the CDR3: TGTGCCAGCAGCCAAGGGCAGTCAGGCTACGAGCAGTACTTC.

The J gene is TRBJ1-4, the V gene TRBV2, with TRBD1 as a possible D gene (6 bases). CDR1 SNHLY and CDR2 FYNNEI come from the germline V gene. The CDR3 sequence is 14 residues long. Trimming shortened V by 4 bases and J by 7 bases, and 13 bases separated the two germline ends. This CDR3 is CASSGQGQVEKLFF. The CDR3 bases are TGTGCCAGCAGTGGGCAGGGGCAGGTTGAAAAACTGTTTTTT.

This CDR3 is CASSARTGTSNNEQFF. The CDR3 nucleotides read TGTGCCAGCAGCGCGAGAACCGGGACTAGCAACAATGAGCAGTTCTTC. The chain combines TRBV5-5 with TRBJ2-1; 9 bases are a match to TRBD2. The germline V gene encodes CDR1 SGHKS and CDR2 YYEKEE (reference sequence). V trimming: 4 bases; J trimming: 5 bases; junction bases outside the gene matches: 10. The CDR3 sequence is 16 residues long.

This clone was seen once. The chain joins TRBV12-3 or TRBV12-4 to TRBJ1-1, with TRBD1 identical over 10 bases. The trim removed 7 bases at V and 5 bases at J, leaving 4 bases unmatched. This CDR3 is built from 13 residues. The CDR3 region has the DNA TGTGCCAGCATCGACAGGGGGCGGACTGAAGCTTTCTTT. This sequence encodes CASIDRGRTEAFF.

The chain couples TRBV20-1 to TRBJ2-1; D is uncertain. The CDR3 contains 12 residues. Germline V CDR1 and CDR2: DFQATT, SNEGSKA (reference sequence). V gave up 3 bases and J gave up 3 bases, with 6 bases separating them. The chain's CDR3 is CSASPSYNEQFF. CDR3 nucleotide sequence: TGCAGTGCTAGTCCTAGCTACAATGAGCAGTTCTTC.

The rearrangement links TRBV28 to TRBJ1-5, with a weak D call TRBD1 (6 bases). V lost 3 bases, J lost 1 base, and 7 bases lay in between. Germline V lookup: CDR1 MDHEN, CDR2 SYDVKM. The CDR3 has 14 residues. The DNA for the CDR3 is TGTGCCAGCAGTTTTACAGGGAGCAATCAGCCCCAGCATTTT. It codes for CASSFTGSNQPQHF.

The chain is built from TRBV21-1 and TRBJ2-7; TRBD2 was called by the table and not checked on the DNA. TRBV21-1 constitutes a pseudogene. The CDR3 loop spans 18 amino acids. The CDR3 DNA reads as TGTGCCAGCAGCAAAGCCCCCTTGGGGGGAGGGCAAGTCTACGAGCAGTACTTC. Its protein is CASSKAPLGGGQVYEQYF.

Note on this clone: Additional DNA sequences in this sample encode the identical CDR3. The V call is TRBV6-5, the J call TRBJ1-3; the D is unclear. CDR3 size: 14 residues. CDR1 and CDR2 (germline): MNHEY, SVGAGI. V was clipped by 0 bases and J by 0 bases, with 3 bases between them. CDR3 sequence (DNA): TGTGCCAGCAGTTACTCAGACTCTGGAAACACCATATATTTT. It yields the protein CASSYSDSGNTIYF.

The rearrangement links TRBV7-8 to TRBJ2-2; 10 bases are a match to TRBD2. The CDR3 has 16 amino acids. Per the germline V gene, CDR1 is SGHVS and CDR2 is FQNEAQ. V lost 0 bases and J lost 5; bases outside the gene matches: 3. The CDR3 bases are TGTGCCAGCAGCTTAGCGCGAGCGGGAGGGACCGGGGAGCTGTTTTTT. Translated, it gives CASSLARAGGTGELFF.

The genes are TRBV7-2 and TRBJ1-3; the D is unclear. Deletions cut 0 bases from V and 4 bases from J, with 10 bases between. CDR1 is SGHTA and CDR2 is FQGNSA in the germline V gene. CDR3 length: 15 amino acids. CDR3 coding DNA: TGTGCCAGCAGCTTAGCAAAGGCCTCGGGAAACACCATATATTTT. This gives the protein CASSLAKASGNTIYF. The variable domain in full, with the rest retrieved from reference TRBV7-2 and TRBJ1-3, is GAGVSQSPSNKVTEKGKDVELRCDPISGHTALYWYRQSLGQGLEFLIYFQGNSAPDKSGLPSDRFSAERTGGSVSTLTIQRTQQEDSAVYLCASSLAKASGNTIYFGEGSWLTVV.

The CDR3 coding sequence is TGTGCCAGCCGGGGGAGTAATGAAAAACTGTTTTTT. Translated, it gives CASRGSNEKLFF. The chain is built from TRBV28 and TRBJ1-4, with D possibly TRBD1 on 5 matching bases. This CDR3 has 12 amino acids. CDR1 and CDR2 (germline): MDHEN, SYDVKM. The V end was cut by 8 bases, the J end by 4 bases, with 8 bases between.

The chain has TRBV6-1 and TRBJ1-5; a weak D match, TRBD1 (6 bases). Germline loops: CDR1 MNHNS, CDR2 SASEGT. Trimming pared 3 bases from V and 6 bases from J, leaving 12 bases between. The CDR3 loop spans 14 amino acids. CDR3 bases: TGTGCCAGCAGTGACCCGAACAGGGCTCAGCCCCAGCATTTT. This sequence encodes CASSDPNRAQPQHF.

The gene calls are TRBV5-1 and TRBJ2-1, with D perhaps matching TRBD2 (7 bases). Germline loops: CDR1 SGHRS, CDR2 YFSETQ. With 2 bases removed from V and 3 bases from J, the gap between germline ends came to 12 bases. This CDR3 has 15 residues. The CDR3 DNA reads TGCGCCAGCAGCTTTTCGGGGGGCCGCTACAATGAGCAGTTCTTC. Translated, it gives CASSFSGGRYNEQFF.

This sequence joins TRBV11-3 and TRBJ1-3, with D tentatively TRBD1 (6 bases). CDR3 length: 16 residues. V was pared by 5 bases and J by 0 bases, with 14 bases between. Germline lookup yields CDR1 SGHNT and CDR2 YENEEA. The chain's CDR3 is CASSARQAYSGNTIYF. The CDR3 nucleotides are TGTGCCAGCAGCGCCCGACAGGCTTACTCTGGAAACACCATATATTTT.

This clone has just a few counts. V and J are TRBV7-3 and TRBJ2-3; 10 bases map to TRBD2. Losses at the gene ends were 5 bases for V and 2 bases for J; bases not matched to a gene: 4. The CDR3 contains 15 residues. Germline CDR1 is SGHTA and CDR2 is FQGTGA. The CDR3 DNA follows: TGTGCCAGCAGCCCAGCGGGGGGGGACACAGATACGCAGTATTTT. Its translation: CASSPAGGDTDTQYF.

The chain is built from TRBV19 and TRBJ1-2, with TRBD1 matching 7 bases. CDR1 is LNHDA and CDR2 is SQIVND in the germline V gene (reference sequence). Germline trimming cut 5 bases from V and 1 base from J; bases unmatched to any gene: 4. The CDR3 runs to 14 residues. CDR3 protein: CASSLGTVNYGYTF. The CDR3 DNA reads TGTGCCAGTAGTCTGGGGACAGTTAACTATGGCTACACCTTC.

This chain joins TRBV3-1 (or the pseudogene TRBV3-2) and TRBJ1-1, with D unresolved. Germline-derived CDR1 and CDR2 are LGHDT and YNNKEL (reference sequence). V lost 2 bases to trimming and J lost 1 base, with 8 bases between them. This CDR3 has 14 residues. As DNA, the CDR3 is TGTGCCAGCAGCCAACGAAGTCAGAACACTGAAGCTTTCTTT. It translates to CASSQRSQNTEAFF.

The gene calls are TRBV19 and TRBJ2-7; perhaps TRBD2 as D (7 bases). Germline lookup yields CDR1 LNHDA and CDR2 SQIVND (reference sequence). The CDR3 extends over 16 amino acids. The germline V and J ends were trimmed by 3 bases and 0 bases, with 15 bases remaining between them. CDR3 in amino acids: CASSITGGLSSYEQYF. Here the CDR3 DNA reads TGTGCCAGTAGTATTACGGGGGGCCTTAGCTCCTACGAGCAGTACTTC.

CDR3 residues: CASSPGTSGRTDTQYF. In DNA, the CDR3 is TGTGCCAGCAGTCCCGGGACTAGCGGGCGCACAGATACGCAGTATTTT. V gene TRBV6-6 combines with J gene TRBJ2-3; 12 bases fit TRBD2. With 5 bases clipped from V and 1 base from J, the junction kept 4 bases outside the gene matches. In germline, CDR1 is MNHNY, CDR2 SVGAGI (reference sequence). The CDR3 is 16 residues long.

The rearrangement joins TRBV4-1 to TRBJ2-7; 9 bases agree with TRBD2. Germline CDR1 MGHRA, CDR2 YSYEKL. V dropped 0 bases and J dropped 1; count of bases not matched to a gene: 4. This CDR3 contains 16 residues. Here the CDR3 DNA reads TGCGCCAGCAGCCAAGAGGGGCTAGCGGGGTCCTACGAGCAGTACTTC. Translating it yields CASSQEGLAGSYEQYF.

The chain is built from TRBV9 and TRBJ2-7, with 12 bases lining up with TRBD1. Germline assignment: CDR1 SGDLS and CDR2 YYNGEE. The length of the CDR3 is 16 residues. J lost 2 bases, V lost 0 bases, and 3 bases had no gene match. DNA of the CDR3: TGTGCCAGCAGCGTAGGGGGGACAGGGGGCACCTACGAGCAGTACTTC. Its protein is CASSVGGTGGTYEQYF. Filled out from reference TRBV9 and TRBJ2-7, the complete variable domain reads DSGVTQTPKHLITATGQRVTLRCSPRSGDLSVYWYQQSLDQGLQFLIQYYNGEERAKGNILERFSAQQFPDLHSELNLSSLELGDSALYFCASSVGGTGGTYEQYFGPGTRLTVT.

About this clone itself: The same CDR3 arises from other DNA sequences in this sample as well. The CDR3 reads CASSDGGGTDTQYF. CDR3 coding DNA: TGTGCCAGCAGTGACGGTGGGGGAACAGATACGCAGTATTTT. The V and J genes are TRBV6-4 and TRBJ2-3; either TRBD1 or TRBD2 may fit D (5 bases each). The V end lost 2 bases, the J end lost 3 bases, and 9 bases lay between the germline ends. The CDR3 is 14 amino acids. CDR1 and CDR2 (germline): MRHNA, SNTAGT.

The chain has TRBV7-9 and TRBJ2-7, with D possibly TRBD2 on 6 matching bases. Germline CDR1 SEHNR, CDR2 FQNEAQ (reference sequence). The V end lost 6 bases, the J end lost 0 bases, and 12 bases lay between the germline ends. This CDR3 comprises 14 residues. DNA for the CDR3: TGTGCCAGCAGTCCGCTAGCGAGCTCCTACGAGCAGTACTTC. Protein product: CASSPLASSYEQYF.

The rearrangement links TRBV19 to TRBJ1-5, with TRBD1 matching 9 bases. The CDR3 length is 13 residues. Per the germline V gene, CDR1 is LNHDA and CDR2 is SQIVND (reference sequence). V shed 5 bases and J 7 bases; nucleotides not matched to a gene: 3. CDR3 nucleotides: TGTGCCAGTAGTGGACAGGGGCAACAGCCCCAGCATTTT. Its protein is CASSGQGQQPQHF.

This chain connects TRBV4-3 to TRBJ1-2; 9 bases match TRBD1. V lost 3 bases, J lost 4 bases, and 6 bases stayed unmatched. There are 15 residues in the CDR3. Looked up from germline, CDR1 is LGHNA and CDR2 is YSLEER. The DNA of the CDR3 is TGCGCCAGCAGCCACGGGACAGGGCCCCGCTATGGCTACACCTTC. Protein: CASSHGTGPRYGYTF.